A single sample gave rise to the 32 T cell receptor beta chains below, sequenced in a study of Ad26.COV2.S vaccination and SARS-CoV-2 variants. Noted treatment: 15 to 20 received Ad26.COV2.S at low or high dose, single or two shots; 5 received placebo; per-sample allocation not given. Samples were taken on day 63 after the first vaccine or placebo injection. Sequencing was performed with immunoSEQ multiplex PCR; in TCRdb, only in-frame clones are kept and a portion is missing. Altogether under 500,000 clones are present, about 90% being singletons, with the ten largest covering under 2%. This specimen was peripheral blood, taken in a trial of Ad26.COV2.S vaccine versus placebo. These TCRs come from a person between 18 and 65 years old who received the Ad26.COV2.S COVID-19 vaccine or a placebo.

The chain has TRBV25-1 and TRBJ1-1; tentative D call: TRBD1 (6 bases). The germline CDR1 and CDR2 sequences are MGHDK and SYGVNS. V shed 6 bases and J shed 0 bases, with 8 bases lying between them. The CDR3 extends over 13 amino acids. The CDR3 region has the DNA TGTGCCAGCAGGGACAGCTTGAACACTGAAGCTTTCTTT. Protein: CASRDSLNTEAFF.

This chain connects TRBV12-5 to TRBJ1-5; D is unclear. The CDR3 contains 15 residues. CDR1 is LGHNT, CDR2 FRNRAP, per germline. The V gene lost 4 bases and the J gene lost 0 bases, with 10 bases spanning the gap. CDR3 sequence (DNA): TGTGCTAGTGGTTCAGGACTCGCTAGCAATCAGCCCCAGCATTTT. This codes for CASGSGLASNQPQHF. The full variable domain, with the rest looked up from reference TRBV12-5 and TRBJ1-5, is DARVTQTPRHKVTEMGQEVTMRCQPILGHNTVFWYRQTMMQGLELLAYFRNRAPLDDSGMPKDRFSAEMPDATLATLKIQPSEPRDSAVYFCASGSGLASNQPQHFGDGTRLSIL.

V usage is TRBV6-5 and J usage is TRBJ2-7, with D maybe TRBD1 (5 bases). This CDR3 comprises 15 residues. With 2 bases removed from V and 2 bases from J, the gap between germline ends came to 13 bases. The germline gives CDR1 MNHEY, CDR2 SVGAGI. Written as DNA, the CDR3 is TGTGCCAGCAGTTACGCTGACCACAGGACCTACGAGCAGTACTTC. Its translation: CASSYADHRTYEQYF.

The chain couples TRBV5-6 to TRBJ1-6; D may be TRBD1 (6 bases). This CDR3 has 14 amino acids. Trimming removed 4 bases from V and 7 bases from J, with 12 bases in between. The germline CDR1 and CDR2 sequences are SGHDT and YYEEEE. The CDR3 spells CASSQGQLNSPLHF. Here the CDR3 DNA reads TGTGCCAGCAGCCAAGGACAGCTAAATTCACCCCTCCACTTT.

The chain uses TRBV29-1 and TRBJ1-1; 8 bases fit TRBD1. This CDR3 region has 13 residues. Germline-derived CDR1 and CDR2 are SQVTM and ANQGSEA. The J segment lost 1 base and the V segment lost 3 bases, leaving 1 base of the junction unmatched. CDR3 sequence reads: CSVDRGPNTEAFF. CDR3 coding DNA: TGCAGCGTTGACAGGGGGCCGAACACTGAAGCTTTCTTT.

This sequence joins TRBV9 and TRBJ1-2, with D perhaps TRBD1 (5 bases). The CDR3 is made up of 14 amino acids. Trimming stripped 4 bases from V and 6 bases from J, with 16 bases between. Germline CDR1 is SGDLS and CDR2 is YYNGEE. CDR3 loop: CASSSDSGSHGYTF. In DNA, the CDR3 is TGTGCCAGCAGCTCGGATTCAGGGAGCCATGGCTACACCTTC.

The chain carries TRBV4-3 and TRBJ2-5; the match to TRBD2 covers 8 bases. The germline V gene has CDR1 LGHNA and CDR2 YSLEER. V dropped 0 bases and J dropped 5; count of bases not matched to a gene: 5. This CDR3 has 15 amino acids. The CDR3 region has the DNA TGCGCCAGCAGCCAAGATTGGCCTAGCGGGGAGACCCAGTACTTC. Its protein is CASSQDWPSGETQYF.

The J gene is TRBJ1-2, the V gene TRBV6-5; D may be TRBD1 (6 bases). This CDR3 comprises 15 residues. In germline, CDR1 is MNHEY, CDR2 SVGAGI. V shed 8 bases and J shed 0 bases, with 16 bases lying between them. CDR3 in DNA: TGTGCCAGCCGACGGGACACATCAACTAACTATGGCTACACCTTC. This gives the protein CASRRDTSTNYGYTF.

The chain has TRBV20-1 and TRBJ2-5, with 13 positions matching TRBD2. Germline lookup yields CDR1 DFQATT and CDR2 SNEGSKA (reference sequence). The CDR3 length is 17 residues. The V gene end was trimmed by 3 bases and the J gene end by 2 bases; junction bases not matched to a gene: 9. The CDR3, as DNA: TGCAGTGCTAGTCTACTAGCGGGGGGGAATAGACAAGAGACCCAGTACTTC. It yields the protein CSASLLAGGNRQETQYF.

The chain has TRBV4-1 and TRBJ1-1; D perhaps matches TRBD1 (5 bases). The CDR3 length is 15 residues. With 2 bases removed from V and 4 bases from J, the gap between germline ends came to 14 bases. CDR1 and CDR2 (germline): MGHRA, YSYEKL. CDR3 sequence reads: CASSQPGTGFTEAFF. The CDR3 DNA sequence: TGCGCCAGCAGCCAACCGGGGACGGGATTCACTGAAGCTTTCTTT.

This chain joins TRBV7-2 and TRBJ1-2; no clear D gene. This CDR3 comprises 16 residues. Germline values: CDR1 SGHTA, CDR2 FQGNSA. The germline V and J ends were trimmed by 5 bases and 0 bases, with 16 bases remaining between them. The CDR3 spells CASSPVSFPSNYGYTF. The CDR3 nucleotides are TGTGCCAGCAGCCCGGTTTCTTTCCCCTCTAACTATGGCTACACCTTC.

This chain connects TRBV5-8 to TRBJ1-5; 7 nucleotides agree with TRBD1. The CDR3 covers 16 residues. Per germline, CDR1 SGHTS and CDR2 YDEGEE. Trimming took 3 bases from V and 4 from J; bases not matched to a gene: 10. Here the CDR3 reads CASSSGQMIANQPQHF. The CDR3 nucleotides are TGTGCCAGCAGCTCGGGACAGATGATAGCAAATCAGCCCCAGCATTTT.

The J gene is TRBJ2-5, the V gene TRBV27; 8 bases agree with TRBD1. This CDR3 is 15 amino acids long. Germline V CDR1 and CDR2: MNHEY, SMNVEV (reference sequence). V trimming: 5 bases; J trimming: 4 bases; junction bases outside the gene matches: 9. The CDR3: CASSPGQGFRETQYF. The CDR3 DNA sequence: TGTGCCAGCAGTCCCGGACAGGGCTTCCGAGAGACCCAGTACTTC.

The chain joins TRBV27 to TRBJ1-1; no reliable D call. The CDR3 sequence is 12 residues long. Trimming removed 6 bases from V and 2 bases from J, with 7 bases in between. CDR1 MNHEY and CDR2 SMNVEV come from the germline V gene (reference sequence). CDR3 residues: CASRQFNTEAFF. CDR3 bases: TGTGCCAGCAGACAGTTTAACACTGAAGCTTTCTTT.

A word on this clone: The sample holds other DNA sequences that translate to the same CDR3. The chain links TRBV4-3 to TRBJ2-7; 10 bases map to TRBD1. Trimming removed 3 bases from V and 4 bases from J; junction bases left unmatched: 6. The CDR3 spans 15 residues. From germline, CDR1 is LGHNA and CDR2 YSLEER. CDR3 coding DNA: TGCGCCAGCAGCCATTCCGGGACAGGGGAATACGAGCAGTACTTC. As protein: CASSHSGTGEYEQYF.

This clone has a handful of counts. This chain links TRBV14 with TRBJ2-1; TRBD2 matches at 9 bases. From germline, CDR1 is SGHDN and CDR2 FVKESK. V lost 1 base, J lost 4 bases, and 5 bases stayed unmatched. This CDR3 has 16 amino acids. The CDR3 bases are TGTGCCAGCAGCCAAGGGCTGCGGGGGGGATACAATGAGCAGTTCTTC. Its translation: CASSQGLRGGYNEQFF.

The chain carries TRBV29-1 and TRBJ1-4; D is perhaps TRBD1 (5 bases). This CDR3 spans 14 amino acids. V was cut by 6 bases and J by 4 bases, with 15 bases left in between. CDR1 SQVTM and CDR2 ANQGSEA come from the germline V gene. This CDR3 is CSVGTRAYNEKLFF. The CDR3 nucleotides are TGCAGCGTCGGGACTCGGGCCTATAATGAAAAACTGTTTTTT.

This clone has a single count. The V call is TRBV6-5, the J call TRBJ2-1; 8 positions agree with TRBD2. The CDR3 is 15 residues long. With V trimmed by 5 bases and J by 7 bases, 10 bases remained unmatched. From germline, CDR1 is MNHEY and CDR2 SVGAGI. The CDR3 reads CASSPQAGVGNEQFF. CDR3 DNA: TGTGCCAGCAGTCCCCAAGCGGGGGTGGGAAATGAGCAGTTCTTC.

J is TRBJ1-3 and V is TRBV19; a weak D match, TRBD1 (5 bases). V was clipped by 2 bases and J by 0 bases, with 20 bases between them. From germline, CDR1 is LNHDA and CDR2 SQIVND (reference sequence). This CDR3 is 19 amino acids long. The CDR3 region is CASSIWTPSKLSSGNTIYF. The CDR3 nucleotides are TGTGCCAGTAGTATATGGACACCATCCAAACTTAGCTCTGGAAACACCATATATTTT.

The chain couples TRBV11-2 to TRBJ2-5; the D gene could be TRBD1 or TRBD2 (6 bases each). Per germline, CDR1 SGHAT and CDR2 FQNNGV. This CDR3 comprises 16 residues. V lost 1 base and J lost 5, with 17 bases in between. In DNA, the CDR3 is TGTGCCAGCAGCTTAGTCGGGCCGGGGGCGCTTGAGACCCAGTACTTC. This sequence encodes CASSLVGPGALETQYF. The full variable domain, rest sourced from reference TRBV11-2 and TRBJ2-5, is EAGVAQSPRYKIIEKRQSVAFWCNPISGHATLYWYQQILGQGPKLLIQFQNNGVVDDSQLPKDRFSAERLKGVDSTLKIQPAKLEDSAVYLCASSLVGPGALETQYFGPGTRLLVL.

The rearrangement joins TRBV9 to TRBJ1-5, with 8 bases matching TRBD1. Germline values: CDR1 SGDLS, CDR2 YYNGEE. CDR3 size: 17 residues. With V trimmed by 0 bases and J by 0 bases, 5 bases remained unmatched. CDR3 in amino acids: CASSVGAGGFSNQPQHF. Here the CDR3 DNA reads TGTGCCAGCAGCGTAGGGGCAGGGGGCTTTAGCAATCAGCCCCAGCATTTT.

The chain is built from TRBV12-3 or TRBV12-4 and TRBJ2-7; the D call may be TRBD1 or TRBD2 (6 bases each). This CDR3 is 12 amino acids long. The V and J ends lost 6 bases and 4 bases respectively, with 10 bases between them. CDR3 sequence: CASSRGGYEQYF. CDR3 nucleotide sequence: TGTGCCAGCAGCCGAGGGGGGTACGAGCAGTACTTC.

The rearrangement uses TRBV11-2 and TRBJ1-1; D is unclear. This CDR3 contains 15 residues. Per germline, CDR1 SGHAT and CDR2 FQNNGV. V was shortened by 7 bases and J by 4 bases, with 19 bases between the two germline ends. The CDR3 loop is CASNHLAAGGTEAFF. The CDR3 DNA reads as TGTGCCAGCAACCACCTGGCAGCCGGAGGCACTGAAGCTTTCTTT.

This sequence joins TRBV19 and TRBJ2-6, with 8 bases aligning to TRBD1. The CDR3 is 15 residues long. The junction had 4 bases not matched to a gene; V was cut back by 7 bases and J by 2 bases. Germline V CDR1 and CDR2: LNHDA, SQIVND (reference sequence). The DNA of the CDR3 is TGTGCCAGTACAGGGGGCGCCGCTGGGGCCAACGTCCTGACTTTC. Protein product: CASTGGAAGANVLTF.

The V and J genes are TRBV7-9 and TRBJ1-1; 7 bases align to TRBD1. The ends lost 8 bases at V and 1 base at J; junction bases unmatched: 7. CDR3 length: 14 residues. Per germline, CDR1 SEHNR and CDR2 FQNEAQ (reference sequence). CDR3 in amino acids: CASQTGLGNTEAFF. The CDR3 region has the DNA TGTGCCAGCCAGACAGGGTTGGGGAACACTGAAGCTTTCTTT.

The chain combines TRBV30 with TRBJ2-7, with D possibly matching TRBD2 (6 bases). The germline CDR1 and CDR2 sequences are GTSNPN and SVGIG (reference sequence). This CDR3 is built from 13 residues. The V end was cut by 0 bases, the J end by 3 bases, with 9 bases between. This CDR3 is CAWSVGGDYEQYF. The CDR3 region has the DNA TGTGCCTGGAGTGTGGGCGGGGACTACGAGCAGTACTTC.

The chain couples TRBV3-1 (or the pseudogene TRBV3-2) to TRBJ2-3, with 10 bases matching TRBD2. The trim removed 7 bases at V and 2 bases at J, leaving 9 bases unmatched. CDR1 is LGHDT, CDR2 YNNKEL, per germline (reference sequence). CDR3 length: 16 residues. The CDR3: CASNKASGGITDTQYF. The CDR3 DNA sequence: TGTGCCAGCAATAAGGCTAGCGGGGGAATCACAGATACGCAGTATTTT.

The J gene is TRBJ2-1, the V gene TRBV11-2, with D possibly called TRBD1 or TRBD2 (5 bases each). This CDR3 comprises 15 residues. With 4 bases removed from V and 10 bases from J, the gap between germline ends came to 20 bases. The V gene's germline CDR1 is SGHAT and CDR2 FQNNGV. This chain's CDR3 is CASSSTGTAKFEQFF. The CDR3 DNA reads as TGTGCCAGCAGCTCCACCGGGACCGCCAAATTCGAGCAGTTCTTC.

CDR3 region: CAWSPDGQPQHF. The CDR3 coding sequence is TGTGCCTGGAGTCCAGACGGACAGCCCCAGCATTTT. The chain is built from TRBV30 and TRBJ1-5; D not certain. The V end lost 2 bases, the J end lost 7 bases, and 9 bases lay between the germline ends. This CDR3 has 12 amino acids. Germline CDR1 and CDR2: GTSNPN and SVGIG (reference sequence). Combining the CDR3 with reference TRBV30 and TRBJ1-5 gives the whole variable domain SQTIHQWPATLVQPVGSPLSLECTVEGTSNPNLYWYRQAAGRGLQLLFYSVGIGQISSEVPQNLSASRPQDRQFILSSKKLLLSDSGFYLCAWSPDGQPQHFGDGTRLSIL.

The rearrangement links TRBV30 to TRBJ2-1, with D uncertain. Germline V gene data show CDR1 as GTSNPN and CDR2 as SVGIG (reference sequence). The V end lost 3 bases, the J end lost 6 bases, and 6 bases lay between the germline ends. This CDR3 has 11 residues. CDR3 DNA sequence: TGTGCCTGGAGCCCGCGCAATGAGCAGTTCTTC. Translating it yields CAWSPRNEQFF. The full variable domain, rest sourced from reference TRBV30 and TRBJ2-1, is SQTIHQWPATLVQPVGSPLSLECTVEGTSNPNLYWYRQAAGRGLQLLFYSVGIGQISSEVPQNLSASRPQDRQFILSSKKLLLSDSGFYLCAWSPRNEQFFGPGTRLTVL.

Turning to this clone: Other DNA sequences within the sample encode an identical CDR3. V gene TRBV19 combines with J gene TRBJ1-2; the D is unclear. Germline V CDR1 and CDR2: LNHDA, SQIVND (reference sequence). V lost 1 base to trimming and J lost 6 bases, with 6 bases between them. The CDR3 has 12 residues. The CDR3 DNA reads as TGTGCCAGTAGTATAGGTGGGGATGGCTACACCTTC. It encodes CASSIGGDGYTF.

The rearrangement uses TRBV28 and TRBJ1-6; D is uncertain. This CDR3 spans 15 amino acids. The germline V gene encodes CDR1 MDHEN and CDR2 SYDVKM. Between the trimmed V and J ends, which lost 7 bases and 0 bases, there was a span of 10 bases. This CDR3 reads CASMQASSYNSPLHF. The CDR3 DNA is TGTGCCAGCATGCAGGCGAGCTCCTATAATTCACCCCTCCACTTT.